This TCR beta chain was found in a study of response to subunit inactivated influenza vaccine. Regarding this clonotype: The antigen is not known.

TCRdb called the RT-PCR reads again in MiXCR, with one record for every CDR3 protein. The table shows roughly 500,000 distinct CDR3 sequences, with around 21% occurring only once. The CDR3 length is 16 residues. Germline V lookup: CDR1 LNHDA, CDR2 SQIVND (reference sequence). The V end lost 4 bases, the J end lost 4 bases, and 19 bases lay between the germline ends. Overall study results and limits: A suggestion made by the authors is that each seasonal influenza vaccination recruits few new T cells.

These data also formed part of another study, on T cells expressing NK-cell markers. This second report adds: Making the TCR beta cDNA relied on 5'RACE template switching with UMIs. According to the study, TCR beta repertoires originated from sorted CD3+CD56+NKG2C+, CD3+CD56+NKG2C- and CD3+CD56-NKG2C+ T cells. The authors sequenced eight donors, of whom seven were HCMV-seropositive and one was seronegative. In a few donors, dominant clonotypes made up 28.3-60.1% of CD3+CD56-NKG2C+ cells.

Sequences were derived from CD4+ T cells sorted from PBMCs, sampled less than 13 days after vaccination. The sequence was collected from a man aged 45-65 years who received an inactivated influenza vaccine. The J gene is TRBJ2-5, the V gene TRBV19; a weak D match, TRBD2 (5 bases). CDR3 nucleotide sequence: TGTGCCAGTAGTAGAGGGAACCGGGCAAGAGGAGAGACCCAGTACTTC. Amino acid sequence: CASSRGNRARGETQYF.